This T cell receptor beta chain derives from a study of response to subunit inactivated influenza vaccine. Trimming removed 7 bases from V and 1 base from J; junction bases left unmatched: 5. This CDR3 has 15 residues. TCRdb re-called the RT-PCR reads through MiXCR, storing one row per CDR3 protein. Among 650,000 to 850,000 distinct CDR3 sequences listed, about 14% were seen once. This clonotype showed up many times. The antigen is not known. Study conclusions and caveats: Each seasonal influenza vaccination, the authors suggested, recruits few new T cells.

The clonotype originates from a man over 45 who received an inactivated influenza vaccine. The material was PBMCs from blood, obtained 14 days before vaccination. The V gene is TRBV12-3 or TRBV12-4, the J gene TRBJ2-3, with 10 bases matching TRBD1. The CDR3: CASTPGTGGTDTQYF. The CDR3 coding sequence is TGTGCCAGCACCCCCGGGACAGGGGGCACAGATACGCAGTATTTT.